The 12 T cell receptor beta chains reported below all come from one sample, sequenced in a study of T cell repertoires in cytomegalovirus infection (dated by TCRdb to 2018 to 2020). The sample's treatment or condition label is to be understood as: in vitro stimulation with specific CMV peptide epitopes to enrich CMV-specific T cells. Their antigens remain unidentified. The run used an Illumina HiSeq 1500. TCRdb applied fastp at Q25 and MiXCR to the public reads, then kept only in-frame beta chains. Entries are consolidated by CDR3 protein sequence, retaining the most common genes and DNA. In all, the sample holds 100,000 to 150,000 distinct CDR3 sequences, and roughly 32% of those were seen once. 58% of the sample is held by the ten biggest clonotypes. The input for sequencing was CD8+ T cells from cultured PBMCs, taken from culture after CMV antigen stimulation. Receptor source: a human donor in good health (CMV status not recorded). Some clones in this sample may be carry-over from other donors' samples.

The chain has TRBV4-3 and TRBJ1-1; D remains unclear. Germline V gene lookup returns CDR1 LGHNA and CDR2 YSLEER. This CDR3 has 15 amino acids. Between the trimmed V and J ends, which lost 1 base and 1 base, there was a span of 10 bases. The CDR3 protein is CASSQAVTGNTEAFF. CDR3 nucleotides: TGCGCCAGCAGCCAAGCGGTGACGGGGAACACTGAAGCTTTCTTT.

This rearrangement joins TRBV6-6 to TRBJ2-4; TRBD1 aligns across 9 bases. With V trimmed by 11 bases and J by 0 bases, 20 bases remained unmatched. The CDR3 consists of 19 residues. From germline, CDR1 is MNHNY and CDR2 SVGAGI (reference sequence). CDR3 sequence reads: CAGLTGGEHSRKAKNIQYF. The CDR3, as DNA: TGTGCCGGGCTAACAGGGGGCGAACACAGTCGAAAAGCCAAAAACATTCAGTACTTC.

V is TRBV6-2 or TRBV6-3 and J is TRBJ2-1; 9 bases align to TRBD2. V was clipped by 2 bases and J by 9 bases; unmatched bases: 8. This CDR3 has 15 residues. The germline gives CDR1 MNHEY, CDR2 SVGEGT. CDR3 residues: CASSYAGGPGREQFF. The CDR3 coding sequence is TGTGCCAGCAGTTACGCGGGGGGGCCCGGGCGTGAGCAGTTCTTC.

The chain links TRBV4-3 to TRBJ2-3; 8 positions agree with TRBD2. The CDR3 spans 16 residues. CDR1 and CDR2 (germline): LGHNA, YSLEER. V was pared by 2 bases and J by 2 bases, with 6 bases of the junction left unmatched. CDR3 nucleotides: TGCGCCAGCAGCCAATGGCGCGGGGGGTACACAGATACGCAGTATTTT. It encodes CASSQWRGGYTDTQYF.

The rearrangement uses TRBV11-3 and TRBJ2-1; D may correspond to TRBD1 or TRBD2 (5 bases each). V lost 3 bases, J lost 11 bases, and 8 bases lay in between. The CDR3 is made up of 11 amino acids. From germline, CDR1 is SGHNT and CDR2 YENEEA. The chain's CDR3 is CASSLGEKQFF. For the CDR3, the DNA is TGTGCCAGCAGCTTGGGGGAGAAGCAGTTCTTC.

The chain combines TRBV3-1 with TRBJ1-1; D unclear. This CDR3 spans 15 amino acids. The V and J ends lost 0 bases and 1 base respectively, with 9 bases between them. Germline V lookup: CDR1 LGHDT, CDR2 YNNKEL (reference sequence). The CDR3 loop reads CASSQEATRNTEAFF. DNA of the CDR3: TGTGCCAGCAGCCAAGAGGCAACAAGGAACACTGAAGCTTTCTTT. The full variable domain, in which reference TRBV3-1 and TRBJ1-1 provide the parts outside the CDR3, is DTAVSQTPKYLVTQMGNDKSIKCEQNLGHDTMYWYKQDSKKFLKIMFSYNNKELIINETVPNRFSPKSPDKAHLNLHINSLELGDSAVYFCASSQEATRNTEAFFGQGTRLTVV.

This clonotype was observed a handful of times. The chain is built from TRBV5-4 and TRBJ2-7; possibly TRBD2 for D (7 bases). V was cut by 0 bases and J by 3 bases, with 13 bases left in between. This CDR3 has 15 amino acids. Germline values: CDR1 SGHNT, CDR2 YYREEE (reference sequence). The CDR3: CASSLEVGGLYEQYF. CDR3 sequence (DNA): TGTGCCAGCAGCTTGGAGGTGGGGGGGCTCTACGAGCAGTACTTC. The full variable domain, its missing parts supplied by reference TRBV5-4 and TRBJ2-7, is ETGVTQSPTHLIKTRGQQVTLRCSSQSGHNTVSWYQQALGQGPQFIFQYYREEENGRGNFPPRFSGLQFPNYSSELNVNALELDDSALYLCASSLEVGGLYEQYFGPGTRLTVT.

This rearrangement joins TRBV12-3 or TRBV12-4 to TRBJ2-3; a possible D gene is TRBD1 (6 bases). There are 15 residues in the CDR3. V lost 7 bases and J 0 bases, leaving 14 bases between the germline ends. The CDR3 here is CASTRGQFSTDTQYF. The DNA of the CDR3 is TGTGCCAGCACTCGCGGACAGTTTAGCACAGATACGCAGTATTTT.

This clonotype was detected only a few times. Relative to the germline gene, one junction end is altered; a read error may explain this. The chain recombines TRBV12-5 with TRBJ1-2; D may be TRBD1 (6 bases). The CDR3 contains 18 residues. Germline CDR1 reads LGHNT; CDR2 reads FRNRAP. CDR3 nucleotide sequence: TGTGCTAGTGGTTTGGTGATGTTGGTTGACAGGCCTAAATATGGCTACACCTTC. As protein: CASGLVMLVDRPKYGYTF.

In its sample, this clonotype was seen a few times. The gene calls are TRBV27 and TRBJ1-2; no reliable D call. V dropped 2 bases and J dropped 8 bases, with 9 bases sitting between them. The CDR3 runs to 12 residues. Germline loops: CDR1 MNHEY, CDR2 SMNVEV (reference sequence). The CDR3 region is CASSLNGWGYTF. In DNA, the CDR3 is TGTGCCAGCAGTTTAAACGGCTGGGGCTACACCTTC.

The chain joins TRBV2 to TRBJ2-1; the match to TRBD2 covers 11 bases. Per germline, CDR1 SNHLY and CDR2 FYNNEI. The CDR3 length is 16 residues. V shed 2 bases, J shed 4 bases, and the junction held 4 bases outside the gene matches. The CDR3 sequence: CASSEWGLAEYNEQFF. The DNA for the CDR3 is TGTGCCAGCAGTGAATGGGGACTAGCGGAATACAATGAGCAGTTCTTC. The complete variable domain, with remaining parts taken from reference TRBV2 and TRBJ2-1, reads EPEVTQTPSHQVTQMGQEVILRCVPISNHLYFYWYRQILGQKVEFLVSFYNNEISEKSEIFDDQFSVERPDGSNFTLKIRSTKLEDSAMYFCASSEWGLAEYNEQFFGPGTRLTVL.

The sample holds one count of this clonotype. The chain recombines TRBV27 with TRBJ2-7; unclear D gene. The germline gives CDR1 MNHEY, CDR2 SMNVEV (reference sequence). The CDR3 loop spans 14 amino acids. Trimming took 5 bases from V and 2 from J, leaving 13 bases between them. The CDR3 loop reads CASSHGPPPYEQYF. The CDR3 DNA is TGTGCCAGCAGTCATGGCCCCCCACCCTACGAGCAGTACTTC.